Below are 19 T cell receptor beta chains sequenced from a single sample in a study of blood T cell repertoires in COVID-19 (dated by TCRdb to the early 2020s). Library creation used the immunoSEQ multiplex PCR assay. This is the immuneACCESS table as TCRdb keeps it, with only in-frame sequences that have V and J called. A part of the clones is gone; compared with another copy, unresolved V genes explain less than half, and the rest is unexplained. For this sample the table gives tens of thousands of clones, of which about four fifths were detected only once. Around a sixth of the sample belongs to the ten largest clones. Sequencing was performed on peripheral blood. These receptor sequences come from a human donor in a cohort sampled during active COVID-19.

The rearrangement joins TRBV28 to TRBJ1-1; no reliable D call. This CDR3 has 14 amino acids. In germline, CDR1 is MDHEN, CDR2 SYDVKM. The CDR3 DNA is TGTGTCTCTTACCGGCAGGAATCGACCTCTAAAGCTTTCTTT. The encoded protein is CVSYRQESTSKAFF.

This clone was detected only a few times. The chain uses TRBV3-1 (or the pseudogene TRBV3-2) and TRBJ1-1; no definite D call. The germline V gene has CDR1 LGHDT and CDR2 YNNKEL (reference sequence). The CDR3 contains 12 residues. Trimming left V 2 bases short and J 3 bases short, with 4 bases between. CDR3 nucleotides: TGTGCCAGCAGCCAACGGGACACTGAAGCTTTCTTT. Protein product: CASSQRDTEAFF.

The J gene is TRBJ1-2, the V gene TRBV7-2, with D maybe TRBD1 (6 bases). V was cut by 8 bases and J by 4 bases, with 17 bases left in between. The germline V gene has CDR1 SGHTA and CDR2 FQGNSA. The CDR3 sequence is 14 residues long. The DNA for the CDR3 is TGTGCCAGCTCCACGGACAGTTTGTTCTATGGCTACACCTTC. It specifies CASSTDSLFYGYTF.

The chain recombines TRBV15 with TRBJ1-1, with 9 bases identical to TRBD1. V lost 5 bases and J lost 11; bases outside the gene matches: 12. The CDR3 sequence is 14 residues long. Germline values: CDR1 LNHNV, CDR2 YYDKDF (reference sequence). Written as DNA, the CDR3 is TGTGCCACCAGCCTATCCGGGACAGGGACTCTTGCTTTCTTT. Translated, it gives CATSLSGTGTLAFF.

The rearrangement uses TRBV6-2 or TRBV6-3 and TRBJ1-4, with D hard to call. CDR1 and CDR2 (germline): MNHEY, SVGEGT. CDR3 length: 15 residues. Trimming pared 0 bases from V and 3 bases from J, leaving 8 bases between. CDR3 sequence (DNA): TGTGCCAGCAGTTACTCGATGCAGTCTAATGAAAAACTGTTTTTT. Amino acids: CASSYSMQSNEKLFF.

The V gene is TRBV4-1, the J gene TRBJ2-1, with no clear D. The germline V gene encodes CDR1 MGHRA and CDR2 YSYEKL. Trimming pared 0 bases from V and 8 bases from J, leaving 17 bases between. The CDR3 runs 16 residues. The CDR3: CASSQDPLGSRDEQFF. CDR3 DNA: TGCGCCAGCAGCCAAGATCCCCTGGGTAGCCGTGATGAGCAGTTCTTC.

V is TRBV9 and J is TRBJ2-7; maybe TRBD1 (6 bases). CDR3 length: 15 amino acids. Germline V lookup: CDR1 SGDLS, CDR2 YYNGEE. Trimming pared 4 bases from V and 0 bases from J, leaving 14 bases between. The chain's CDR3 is CASSRQEAPSYEQYF. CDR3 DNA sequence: TGTGCCAGCAGCCGACAGGAGGCCCCCTCCTACGAGCAGTACTTC. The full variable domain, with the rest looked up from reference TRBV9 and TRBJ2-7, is DSGVTQTPKHLITATGQRVTLRCSPRSGDLSVYWYQQSLDQGLQFLIQYYNGEERAKGNILERFSAQQFPDLHSELNLSSLELGDSALYFCASSRQEAPSYEQYFGPGTRLTVT.

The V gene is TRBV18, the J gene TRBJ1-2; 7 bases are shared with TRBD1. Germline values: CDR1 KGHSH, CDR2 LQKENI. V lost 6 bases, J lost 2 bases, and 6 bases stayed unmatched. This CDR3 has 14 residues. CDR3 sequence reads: CASSPAGQNYGYTF. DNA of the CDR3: TGTGCCAGCTCCCCCGCGGGACAGAACTATGGCTACACCTTC.

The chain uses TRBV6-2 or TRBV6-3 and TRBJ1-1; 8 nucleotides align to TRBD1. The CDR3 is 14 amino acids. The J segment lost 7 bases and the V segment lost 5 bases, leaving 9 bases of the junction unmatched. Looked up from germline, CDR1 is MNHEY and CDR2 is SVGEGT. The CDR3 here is CASSTLAGGGEAFF. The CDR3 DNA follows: TGTGCCAGCAGTACCCTCGCAGGGGGCGGTGAAGCTTTCTTT.

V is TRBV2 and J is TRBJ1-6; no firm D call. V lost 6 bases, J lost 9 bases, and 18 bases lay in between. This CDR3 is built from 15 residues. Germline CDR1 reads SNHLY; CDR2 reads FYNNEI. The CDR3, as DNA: TGTGCCAGCAGCCTTGGAGAAACGGCCCGTTCACCCCTCCACTTT. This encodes CASSLGETARSPLHF. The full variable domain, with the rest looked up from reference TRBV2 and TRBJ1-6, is EPEVTQTPSHQVTQMGQEVILRCVPISNHLYFYWYRQILGQKVEFLVSFYNNEISEKSEIFDDQFSVERPDGSNFTLKIRSTKLEDSAMYFCASSLGETARSPLHFGNGTRLTVT.

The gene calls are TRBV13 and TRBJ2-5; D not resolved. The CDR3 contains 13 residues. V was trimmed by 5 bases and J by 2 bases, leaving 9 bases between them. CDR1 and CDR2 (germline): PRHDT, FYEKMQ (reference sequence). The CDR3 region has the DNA TGTGCCAGCAGCCCCATGCGGCAAGAGACCCAGTACTTC. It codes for CASSPMRQETQYF.

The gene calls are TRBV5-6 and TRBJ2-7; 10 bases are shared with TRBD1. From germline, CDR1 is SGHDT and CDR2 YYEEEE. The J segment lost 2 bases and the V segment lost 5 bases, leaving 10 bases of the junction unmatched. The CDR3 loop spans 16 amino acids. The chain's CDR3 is CASSLGGQGIPYEQYF. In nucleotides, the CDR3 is TGTGCCAGCAGTCTTGGGGGACAGGGGATACCCTACGAGCAGTACTTC.

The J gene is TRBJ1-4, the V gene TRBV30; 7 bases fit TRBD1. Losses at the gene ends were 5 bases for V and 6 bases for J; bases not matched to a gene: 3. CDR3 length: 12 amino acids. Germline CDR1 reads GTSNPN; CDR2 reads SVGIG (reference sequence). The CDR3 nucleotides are TGTGCCTGGGACAGGGCGGATGAAAAACTGTTTTTT. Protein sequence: CAWDRADEKLFF.

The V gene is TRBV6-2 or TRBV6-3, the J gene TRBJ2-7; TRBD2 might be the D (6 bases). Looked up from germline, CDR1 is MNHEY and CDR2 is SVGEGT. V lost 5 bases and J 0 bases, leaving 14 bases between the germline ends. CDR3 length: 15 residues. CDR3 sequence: CASSEDLAISYEQYF. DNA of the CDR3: TGTGCCAGCAGTGAGGATCTAGCGATCTCCTACGAGCAGTACTTC.

CDR3 in amino acids: CASTPGTGTYVQYF. In DNA, the CDR3 is TGTGCCAGCACCCCTGGGACAGGGACCTATGTGCAGTACTTC. The chain uses TRBV3-1 (or the pseudogene TRBV3-2) and TRBJ2-7; 9 nucleotides align to TRBD1. J was trimmed by 9 bases and V by 7 bases; bases with no gene match: 13. This CDR3 spans 14 amino acids. Germline V gene sequence: CDR1 LGHDT, CDR2 YNNKEL (reference sequence).

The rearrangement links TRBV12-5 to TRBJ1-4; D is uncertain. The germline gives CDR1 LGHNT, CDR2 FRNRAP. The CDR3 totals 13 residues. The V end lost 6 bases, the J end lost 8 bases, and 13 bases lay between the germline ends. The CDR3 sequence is CASGPEGREKLFF. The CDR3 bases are TGTGCTAGTGGGCCAGAGGGTCGAGAAAAACTGTTTTTT.

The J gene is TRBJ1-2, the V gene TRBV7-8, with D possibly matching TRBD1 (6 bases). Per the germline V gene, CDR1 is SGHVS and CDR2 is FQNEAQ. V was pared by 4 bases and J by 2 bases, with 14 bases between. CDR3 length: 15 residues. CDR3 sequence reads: CASSYGGGQNYGYTF. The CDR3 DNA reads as TGTGCCAGCAGCTATGGGGGTGGACAGAACTATGGCTACACCTTC.

The CDR3 sequence is CASSLRTGDSGELFF. The DNA for the CDR3 is TGTGCCAGCAGCCTCCGGACAGGGGATTCTGGGGAGCTGTTTTTT. The chain combines TRBV7-9 with TRBJ2-2; 9 bases agree with TRBD1. CDR1 and CDR2 (germline): SEHNR, FQNEAQ (reference sequence). The V segment lost 5 bases and the J segment 8 bases; nucleotides outside the gene matches: 9. This CDR3 is built from 15 residues.

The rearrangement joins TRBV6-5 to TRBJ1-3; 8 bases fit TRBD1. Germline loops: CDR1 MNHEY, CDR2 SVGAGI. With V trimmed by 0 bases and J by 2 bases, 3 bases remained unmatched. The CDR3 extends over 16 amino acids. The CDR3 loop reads CASSYSSTGAGNTIYF. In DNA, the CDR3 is TGTGCCAGCAGTTACTCGTCGACAGGGGCTGGAAACACCATATATTTT.